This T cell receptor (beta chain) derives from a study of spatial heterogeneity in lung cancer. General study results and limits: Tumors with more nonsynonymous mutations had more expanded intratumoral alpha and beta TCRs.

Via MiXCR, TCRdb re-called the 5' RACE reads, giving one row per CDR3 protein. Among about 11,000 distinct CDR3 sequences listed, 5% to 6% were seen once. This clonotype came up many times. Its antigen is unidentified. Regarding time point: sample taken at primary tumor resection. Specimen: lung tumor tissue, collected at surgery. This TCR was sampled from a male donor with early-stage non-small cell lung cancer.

The DNA for the CDR3 is TGTGCCAGCAGGGGACAGGGGGCGGGGGAGCAGTACTTC. The encoded protein is CASRGQGAGEQYF. The J gene is TRBJ2-7, the V gene TRBV2, with TRBD1 matching 12 bases. The CDR3 is 13 amino acids. From germline, CDR1 is SNHLY and CDR2 FYNNEI. V trimming: 6 bases; J trimming: 7 bases; junction bases outside the gene matches: 4.